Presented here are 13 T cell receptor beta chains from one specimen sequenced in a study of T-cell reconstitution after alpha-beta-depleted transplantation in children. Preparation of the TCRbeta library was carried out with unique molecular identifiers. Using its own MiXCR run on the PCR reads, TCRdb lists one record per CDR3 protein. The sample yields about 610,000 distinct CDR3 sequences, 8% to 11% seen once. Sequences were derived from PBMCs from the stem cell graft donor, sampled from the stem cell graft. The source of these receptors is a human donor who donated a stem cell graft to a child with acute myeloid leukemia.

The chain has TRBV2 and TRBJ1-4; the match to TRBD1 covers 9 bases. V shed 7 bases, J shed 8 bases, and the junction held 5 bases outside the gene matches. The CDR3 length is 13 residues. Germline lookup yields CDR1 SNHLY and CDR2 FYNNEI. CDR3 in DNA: TGTGCCAGCATCGGACAGGGGAGGGAAAAACTGTTTTTT. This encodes CASIGQGREKLFF.

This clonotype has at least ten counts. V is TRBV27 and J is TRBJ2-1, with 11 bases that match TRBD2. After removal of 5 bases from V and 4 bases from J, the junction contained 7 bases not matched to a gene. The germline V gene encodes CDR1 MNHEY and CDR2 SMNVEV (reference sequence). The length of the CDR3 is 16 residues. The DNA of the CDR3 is TGTGCCAGCAGTCCCCTAGCGGGAGGCATGTACAATGAGCAGTTCTTC. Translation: CASSPLAGGMYNEQFF.

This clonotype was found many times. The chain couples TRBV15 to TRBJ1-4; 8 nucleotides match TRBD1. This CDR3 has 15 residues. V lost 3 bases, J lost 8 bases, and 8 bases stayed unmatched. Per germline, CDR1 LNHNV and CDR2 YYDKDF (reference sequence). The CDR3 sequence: CATSRRTGGREKLFF. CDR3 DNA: TGTGCCACCAGCAGGCGCACAGGGGGTAGGGAAAAACTGTTTTTT.

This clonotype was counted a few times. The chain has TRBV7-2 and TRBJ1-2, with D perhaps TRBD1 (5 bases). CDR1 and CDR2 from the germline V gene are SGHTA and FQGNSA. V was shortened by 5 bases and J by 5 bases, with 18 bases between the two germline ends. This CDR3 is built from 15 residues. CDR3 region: CASSPRVGAGYGYTF. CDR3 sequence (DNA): TGTGCCAGCAGCCCTCGGGTAGGGGCGGGTTATGGCTACACCTTC. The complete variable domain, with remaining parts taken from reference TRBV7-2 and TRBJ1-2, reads GAGVSQSPSNKVTEKGKDVELRCDPISGHTALYWYRQSLGQGLEFLIYFQGNSAPDKSGLPSDRFSAERTGGSVSTLTIQRTQQEDSAVYLCASSPRVGAGYGYTFGSGTRLTVV.

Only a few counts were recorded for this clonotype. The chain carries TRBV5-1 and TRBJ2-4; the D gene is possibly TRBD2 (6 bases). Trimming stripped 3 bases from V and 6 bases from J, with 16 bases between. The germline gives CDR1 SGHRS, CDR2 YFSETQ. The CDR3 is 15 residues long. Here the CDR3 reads CASSWGLPGRNIQYF. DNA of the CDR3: TGCGCCAGCAGCTGGGGACTCCCGGGGAGAAACATTCAGTACTTC. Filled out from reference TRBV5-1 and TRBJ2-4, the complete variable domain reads KAGVTQTPRYLIKTRGQQVTLSCSPISGHRSVSWYQQTPGQGLQFLFEYFSETQRNKGNFPGRFSGRQFSNSRSEMNVSTLELGDSALYLCASSWGLPGRNIQYFGAGTRLSVL.

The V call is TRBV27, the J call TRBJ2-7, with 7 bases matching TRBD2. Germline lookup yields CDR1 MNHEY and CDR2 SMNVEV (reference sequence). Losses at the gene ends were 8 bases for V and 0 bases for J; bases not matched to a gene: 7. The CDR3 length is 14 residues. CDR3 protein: CASARGGSSYEQYF. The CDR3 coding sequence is TGTGCCAGCGCGAGGGGCGGGAGCTCCTACGAGCAGTACTTC.

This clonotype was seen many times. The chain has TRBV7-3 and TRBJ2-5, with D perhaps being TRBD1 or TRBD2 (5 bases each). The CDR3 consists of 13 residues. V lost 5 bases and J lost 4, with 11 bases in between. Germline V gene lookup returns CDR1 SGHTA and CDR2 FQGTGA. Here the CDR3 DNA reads TGTGCCAGCAGCCGGGACCAACTAGAGACCCAGTACTTC. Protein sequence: CASSRDQLETQYF.

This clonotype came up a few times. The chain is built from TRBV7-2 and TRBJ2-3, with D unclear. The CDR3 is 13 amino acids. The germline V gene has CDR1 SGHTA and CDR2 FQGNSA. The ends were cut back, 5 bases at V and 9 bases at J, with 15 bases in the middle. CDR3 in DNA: TGTGCCAGCAGCCCCCATGAGGATTTCACGCAGTATTTT. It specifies CASSPHEDFTQYF.

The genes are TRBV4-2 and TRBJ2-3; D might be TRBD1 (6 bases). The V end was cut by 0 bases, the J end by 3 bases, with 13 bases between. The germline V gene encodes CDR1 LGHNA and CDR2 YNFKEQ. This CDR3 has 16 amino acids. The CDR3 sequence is CASSQDSDSGTDTQYF. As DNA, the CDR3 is TGTGCCAGCAGCCAAGATTCGGACAGCGGAACAGATACGCAGTATTTT.

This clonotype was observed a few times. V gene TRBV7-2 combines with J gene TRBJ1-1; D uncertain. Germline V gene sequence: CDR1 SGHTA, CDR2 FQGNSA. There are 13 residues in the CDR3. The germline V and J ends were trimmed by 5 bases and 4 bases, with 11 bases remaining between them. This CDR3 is CASSRDRPTEAFF. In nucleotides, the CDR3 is TGTGCCAGCAGCCGAGATAGGCCCACTGAAGCTTTCTTT.

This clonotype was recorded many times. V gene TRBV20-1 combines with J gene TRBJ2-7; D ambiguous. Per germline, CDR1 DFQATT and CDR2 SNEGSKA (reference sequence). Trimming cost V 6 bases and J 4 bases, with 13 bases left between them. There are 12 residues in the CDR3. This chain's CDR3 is CSAPSPEYEQYF. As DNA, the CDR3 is TGCAGTGCCCCTTCCCCGGAGTACGAGCAGTACTTC.

This CDR3 reads CASSLGVSAGFLGGTDTQYF. DNA of the CDR3: TGTGCCAGCAGCTTAGGGGTTTCGGCGGGGTTCCTTGGGGGCACAGATACGCAGTATTTT. The V gene is TRBV11-2, the J gene TRBJ2-3, with D maybe TRBD2 (6 bases). Trimming pared 1 base from V and 1 base from J, leaving 24 bases between. The CDR3 length is 20 residues. Germline-derived CDR1 and CDR2 are SGHAT and FQNNGV.

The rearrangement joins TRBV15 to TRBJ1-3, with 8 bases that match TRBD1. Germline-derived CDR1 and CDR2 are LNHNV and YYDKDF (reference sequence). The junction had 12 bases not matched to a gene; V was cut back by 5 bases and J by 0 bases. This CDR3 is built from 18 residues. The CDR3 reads CATSSLTRTGPSGNTIYF. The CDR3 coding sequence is TGTGCCACCAGCTCCCTAACCCGGACAGGGCCCTCTGGAAACACCATATATTTT.